The rows below give T cell receptor beta chains drawn from one sample of a study of T cells in Graves' hyperthyroidism and ophthalmopathy. One entry per CDR3 protein results from TCRdb running MiXCR on the multiplex PCR reads. The top ten hold 6.5% to 9% of the sample, which has around 540,000 distinct CDR3 sequences, approximately 44% seen once. Sequencing input: peripheral blood or thyroid tissue (not recorded which). These TCRs come from a woman younger than 35 with Graves' hyperthyroidism. Each CDR3 is given with its conserved first and last residue. The order of the fields is clone size, J gene, D gene, V gene, CDR3 protein, CDR3 DNA. D genes are given only for firm matches. Clone size, where shown, is once, few, many, or a class for clones that have expanded.

- | TRBJ2-7 | TRBD2 | TRBV29-1 | CSFHSGRQYEQYF | TGCAGCTTTCATAGCGGGAGGCAATACGAGCAGTACTTC
many | TRBJ1-1 | - | TRBV12-3/TRBV12-4 | CASSLMGTEAFF | TGTGCCAGCAGTTTAATGGGCACTGAAGCTTTCTTT
- | TRBJ2-7 | - | TRBV7-9 | CASSQTTYEQYF | TGTGCCAGCAGCCAGACTACCTACGAGCAGTACTTC
- | TRBJ1-5 | - | TRBV9 | CASSYAADQPQHF | TGTGCCAGCAGTTACGCAGCGGATCAGCCCCAGCATTTT
many | TRBJ1-5 | - | TRBV9 | CASSVDAGANQPQHF | TGTGCCAGCAGCGTAGATGCAGGGGCTAATCAGCCCCAGCATTTT
many | TRBJ2-2 | TRBD1 | TRBV7-2 | CASSSRQGNTGELFF | TGTGCCAGCAGCTCACGACAGGGAAACACCGGGGAGCTGTTTTTT
- | TRBJ2-7 | - | TRBV7-9 | CASSLVLGGLLSYEQYF | TGTGCCAGCAGCTTAGTACTAGGGGGACTGCTCTCCTACGAGCAGTACTTC
- | TRBJ1-2 | TRBD1 | TRBV11-1 | CASSDRTGEDYGYTF | TGTGCCAGCAGCGACCGGACAGGGGAGGACTATGGCTACACCTTC
many | TRBJ1-4 | - | TRBV29-1 | CSAGVANEKLFF | TGCAGCGCGGGAGTGGCTAATGAAAAACTGTTTTTT
few | TRBJ2-2 | - | TRBV19 | CASSIEQGGTGELFF | TGTGCCAGTAGTATAGAACAGGGAGGGACCGGGGAGCTGTTTTTT